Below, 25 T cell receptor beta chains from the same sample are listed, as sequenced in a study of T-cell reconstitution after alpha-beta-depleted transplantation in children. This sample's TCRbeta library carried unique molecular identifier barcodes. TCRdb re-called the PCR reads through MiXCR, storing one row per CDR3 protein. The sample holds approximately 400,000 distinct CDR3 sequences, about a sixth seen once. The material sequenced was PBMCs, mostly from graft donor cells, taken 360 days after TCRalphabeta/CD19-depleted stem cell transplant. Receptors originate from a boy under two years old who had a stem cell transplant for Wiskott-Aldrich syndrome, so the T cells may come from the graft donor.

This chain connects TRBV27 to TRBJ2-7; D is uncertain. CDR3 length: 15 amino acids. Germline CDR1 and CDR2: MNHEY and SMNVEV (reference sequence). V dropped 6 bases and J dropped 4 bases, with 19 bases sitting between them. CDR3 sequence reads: CASRTRRAKLYEQYF. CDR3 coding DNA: TGTGCCAGCAGAACCCGCCGGGCCAAGCTTTACGAGCAGTACTTC.

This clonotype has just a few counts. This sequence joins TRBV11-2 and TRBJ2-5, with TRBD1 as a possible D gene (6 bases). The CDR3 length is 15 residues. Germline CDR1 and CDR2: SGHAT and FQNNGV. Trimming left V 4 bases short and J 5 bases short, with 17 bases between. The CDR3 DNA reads TGTGCCAGCAGCTCCCCGGTTAGGGGGAACGAGACCCAGTACTTC. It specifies CASSSPVRGNETQYF.

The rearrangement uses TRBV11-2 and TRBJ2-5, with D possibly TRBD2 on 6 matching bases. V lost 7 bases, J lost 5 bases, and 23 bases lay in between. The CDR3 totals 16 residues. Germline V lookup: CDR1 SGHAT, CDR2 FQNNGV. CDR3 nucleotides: TGTGCCAGCAACCCCCAACTGGGGAGGACGGTGGAGACCCAGTACTTC. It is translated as CASNPQLGRTVETQYF.

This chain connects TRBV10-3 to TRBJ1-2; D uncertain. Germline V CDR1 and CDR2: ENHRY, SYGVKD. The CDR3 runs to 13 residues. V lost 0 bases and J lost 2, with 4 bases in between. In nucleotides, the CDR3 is TGTGCCATCAGTGAGTCGCAGAACTATGGCTACACCTTC. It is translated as CAISESQNYGYTF.

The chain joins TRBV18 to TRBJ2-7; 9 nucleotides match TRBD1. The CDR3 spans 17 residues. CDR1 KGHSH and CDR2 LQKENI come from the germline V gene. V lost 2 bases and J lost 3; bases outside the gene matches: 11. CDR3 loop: CASSPYRGQITDYEQYF. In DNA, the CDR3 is TGTGCCAGCTCACCATACAGGGGGCAGATAACTGACTACGAGCAGTACTTC.

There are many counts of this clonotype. CDR3 residues: CASSLTTSWYNEQFF. The DNA for the CDR3 is TGCGCCAGCAGCCTCACGACTAGCTGGTACAATGAGCAGTTCTTC. The chain recombines TRBV5-1 with TRBJ2-1; 7 bases agree with TRBD2. CDR1 is SGHRS, CDR2 YFSETQ, per germline. Unmatched junction bases numbered 8, after V lost 4 bases and J lost 4 bases. CDR3 length equals 15 residues.

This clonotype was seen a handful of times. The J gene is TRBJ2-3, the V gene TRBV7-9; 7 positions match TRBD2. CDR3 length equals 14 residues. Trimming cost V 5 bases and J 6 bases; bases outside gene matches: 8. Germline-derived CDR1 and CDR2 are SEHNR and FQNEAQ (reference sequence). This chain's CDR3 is CASSAGTTSDTQYF. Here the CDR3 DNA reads TGTGCCAGCAGCGCCGGGACTACGAGCGATACGCAGTATTTT.

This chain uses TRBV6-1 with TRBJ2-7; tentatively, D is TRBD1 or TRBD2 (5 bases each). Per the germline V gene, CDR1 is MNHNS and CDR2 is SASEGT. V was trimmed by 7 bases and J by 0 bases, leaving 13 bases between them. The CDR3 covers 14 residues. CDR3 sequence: CASKAPGSSYEQYF. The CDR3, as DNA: TGTGCCAGCAAAGCCCCAGGGAGCTCCTACGAGCAGTACTTC.

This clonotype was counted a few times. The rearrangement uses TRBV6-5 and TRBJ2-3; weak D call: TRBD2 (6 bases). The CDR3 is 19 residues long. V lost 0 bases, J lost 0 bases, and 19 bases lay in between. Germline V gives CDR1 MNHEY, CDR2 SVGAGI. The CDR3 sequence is CASSYSGTSGLFSTDTQYF. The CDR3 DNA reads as TGTGCCAGCAGTTACTCCGGGACTTCTGGCTTGTTTAGCACAGATACGCAGTATTTT.

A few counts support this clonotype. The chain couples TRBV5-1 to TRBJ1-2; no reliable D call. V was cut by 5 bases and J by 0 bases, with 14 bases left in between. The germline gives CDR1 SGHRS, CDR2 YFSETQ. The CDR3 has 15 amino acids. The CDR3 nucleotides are TGCGCCAGCAGAAGCGGAACAGCAGCTAACTATGGCTACACCTTC. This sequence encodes CASRSGTAANYGYTF.

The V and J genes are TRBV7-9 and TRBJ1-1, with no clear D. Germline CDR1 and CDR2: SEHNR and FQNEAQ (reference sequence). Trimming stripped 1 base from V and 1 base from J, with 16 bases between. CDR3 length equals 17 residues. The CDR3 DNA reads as TGTGCCAGCAGCTTAGGTGTGGGGTGGGCGAGGAACACTGAAGCTTTCTTT. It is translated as CASSLGVGWARNTEAFF.

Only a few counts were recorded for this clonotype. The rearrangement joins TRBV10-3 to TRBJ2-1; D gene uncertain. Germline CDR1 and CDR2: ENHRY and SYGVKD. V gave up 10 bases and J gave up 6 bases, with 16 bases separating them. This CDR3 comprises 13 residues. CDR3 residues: CATSVAAFNEQFF. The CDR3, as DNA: TGTGCCACCTCCGTAGCAGCGTTCAATGAGCAGTTCTTC.

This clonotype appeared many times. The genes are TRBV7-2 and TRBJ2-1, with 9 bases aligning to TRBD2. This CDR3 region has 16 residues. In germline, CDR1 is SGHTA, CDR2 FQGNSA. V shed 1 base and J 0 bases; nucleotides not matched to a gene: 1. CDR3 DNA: TGTGCCAGCAGCTTAGTTAGCGGGAGCTCCTACAATGAGCAGTTCTTC. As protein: CASSLVSGSSYNEQFF.

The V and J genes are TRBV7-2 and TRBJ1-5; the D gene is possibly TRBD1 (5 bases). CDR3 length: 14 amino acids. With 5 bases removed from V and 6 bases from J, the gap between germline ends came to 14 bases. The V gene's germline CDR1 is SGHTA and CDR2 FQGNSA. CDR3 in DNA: TGTGCCAGCAGCCCAGGGCTAGTAGTTCAGCCCCAGCATTTT. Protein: CASSPGLVVQPQHF.

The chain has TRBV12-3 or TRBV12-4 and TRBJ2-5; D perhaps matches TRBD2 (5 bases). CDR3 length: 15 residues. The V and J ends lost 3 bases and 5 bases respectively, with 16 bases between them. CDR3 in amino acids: CASSFTGTGGETQYF. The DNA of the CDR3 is TGTGCCAGCAGTTTTACGGGCACCGGCGGGGAGACCCAGTACTTC.

CDR3 sequence reads: CASSPSVMQFF. The CDR3 DNA reads TGTGCCAGCTCACCCAGCGTCATGCAGTTCTTC. The rearrangement links TRBV18 to TRBJ2-1; D remains unclear. From germline, CDR1 is KGHSH and CDR2 LQKENI. Trimming shortened V by 3 bases and J by 12 bases, and 9 bases separated the two germline ends. The CDR3 runs to 11 residues.

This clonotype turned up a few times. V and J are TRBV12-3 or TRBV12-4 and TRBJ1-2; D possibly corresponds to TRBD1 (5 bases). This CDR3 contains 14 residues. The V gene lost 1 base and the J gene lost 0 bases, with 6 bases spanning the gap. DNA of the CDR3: TGTGCCAGCAGTTTAGTGGGGGCTAACTATGGCTACACCTTC. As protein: CASSLVGANYGYTF.

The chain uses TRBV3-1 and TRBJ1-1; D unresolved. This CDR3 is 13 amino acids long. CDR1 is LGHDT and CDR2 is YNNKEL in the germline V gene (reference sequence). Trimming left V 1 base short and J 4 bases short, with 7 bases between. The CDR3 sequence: CASSQGRGTEAFF. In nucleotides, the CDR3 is TGTGCCAGCAGCCAAGGACGGGGCACTGAAGCTTTCTTT.

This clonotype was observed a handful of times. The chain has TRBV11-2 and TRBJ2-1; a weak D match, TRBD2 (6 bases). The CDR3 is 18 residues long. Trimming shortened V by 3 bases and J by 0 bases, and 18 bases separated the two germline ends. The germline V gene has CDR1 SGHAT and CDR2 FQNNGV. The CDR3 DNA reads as TGTGCCAGCAGCTTGTTTAAGCGGGCGGGGAGCTCCTACAATGAGCAGTTCTTC. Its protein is CASSLFKRAGSSYNEQFF.

The CDR3 sequence: CASSLLPQGMSSYEQYF. CDR3 in DNA: TGCGCCAGCAGCTTGCTACCACAGGGGATGAGCTCCTACGAGCAGTACTTC. The rearrangement joins TRBV5-1 to TRBJ2-7, with TRBD1 matching over 7 bases. The length of the CDR3 is 17 residues. From germline, CDR1 is SGHRS and CDR2 YFSETQ. V was pared by 1 base and J by 0 bases, with 10 bases of the junction left unmatched.

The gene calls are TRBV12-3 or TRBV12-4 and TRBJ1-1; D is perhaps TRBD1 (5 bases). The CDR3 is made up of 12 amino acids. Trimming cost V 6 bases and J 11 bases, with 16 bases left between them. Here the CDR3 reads CASSPFFRGAFF. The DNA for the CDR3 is TGTGCCAGCAGCCCATTCTTCCGGGGGGCTTTCTTT.

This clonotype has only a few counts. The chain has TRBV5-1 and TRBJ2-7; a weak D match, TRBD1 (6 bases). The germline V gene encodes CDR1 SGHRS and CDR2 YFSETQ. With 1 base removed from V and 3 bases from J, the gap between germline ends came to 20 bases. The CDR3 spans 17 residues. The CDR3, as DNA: TGCGCCAGCAGCTTGCGACCAACAGGGCGAGGGGGCTACGAGCAGTACTTC. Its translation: CASSLRPTGRGGYEQYF.

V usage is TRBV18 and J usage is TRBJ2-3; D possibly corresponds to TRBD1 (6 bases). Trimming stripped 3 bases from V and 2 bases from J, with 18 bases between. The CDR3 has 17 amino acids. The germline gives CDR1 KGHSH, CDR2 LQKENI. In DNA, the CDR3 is TGTGCCAGCTCACCCTCATGGGTGGACAGAGACACAGATACGCAGTATTTT. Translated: CASSPSWVDRDTDTQYF. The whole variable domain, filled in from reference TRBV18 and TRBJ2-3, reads NAGVMQNPRHLVRRRGQEARLRCSPMKGHSHVYWYRQLPEEGLKFMVYLQKENIIDESGMPKERFSAEFPKEGPSILRIQQVVRGDSAAYFCASSPSWVDRDTDTQYFGPGTRLTVL.

The CDR3 protein is CASRDRDILQETQYF. The CDR3 coding sequence is TGTGCCAGCAGGGACCGGGACATACTCCAAGAGACCCAGTACTTC. The chain couples TRBV11-2 to TRBJ2-5, with D possibly matching TRBD1 (6 bases). CDR1 SGHAT and CDR2 FQNNGV come from the germline V gene. This CDR3 region has 15 residues. V was shortened by 6 bases and J by 1 base, with 15 bases between the two germline ends.

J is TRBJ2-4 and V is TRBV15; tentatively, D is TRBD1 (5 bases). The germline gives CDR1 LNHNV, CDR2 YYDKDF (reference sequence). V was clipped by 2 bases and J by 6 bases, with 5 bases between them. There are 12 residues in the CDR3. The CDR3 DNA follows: TGTGCCACCAGCAGACAGGGAAACATTCAGTACTTC. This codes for CATSRQGNIQYF.